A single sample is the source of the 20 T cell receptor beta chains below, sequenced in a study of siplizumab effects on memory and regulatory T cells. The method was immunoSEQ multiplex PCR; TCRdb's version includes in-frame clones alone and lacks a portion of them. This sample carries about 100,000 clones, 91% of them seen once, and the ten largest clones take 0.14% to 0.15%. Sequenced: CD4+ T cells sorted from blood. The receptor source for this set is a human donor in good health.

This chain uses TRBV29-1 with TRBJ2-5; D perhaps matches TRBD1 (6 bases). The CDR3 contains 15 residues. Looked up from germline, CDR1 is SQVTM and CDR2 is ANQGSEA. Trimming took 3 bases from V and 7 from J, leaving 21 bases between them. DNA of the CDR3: TGCAGCGTTGAGGTCGGCCCCAGGGGTCCTGGGACCCAGTACTTC. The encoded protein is CSVEVGPRGPGTQYF. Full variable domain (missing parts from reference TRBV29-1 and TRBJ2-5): SAVISQKPSRDICQRGTSLTIQCQVDSQVTMMFWYRQQPGQSLTLIATANQGSEATYESGFVIDKFPISRPNLTFSTLTVSNMSPEDSSIYLCSVEVGPRGPGTQYFGPGTRLLVL.

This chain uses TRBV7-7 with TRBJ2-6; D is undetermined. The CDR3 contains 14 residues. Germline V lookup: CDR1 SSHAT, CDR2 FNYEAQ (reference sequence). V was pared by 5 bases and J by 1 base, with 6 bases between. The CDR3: CASSSGSGANVLTF. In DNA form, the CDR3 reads TGTGCCAGCAGCAGTGGATCTGGGGCCAACGTCCTGACTTTC. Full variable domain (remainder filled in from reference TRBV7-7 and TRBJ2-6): GAGVSQSPRYKVTKRGQDVTLRCDPISSHATLYWYQQALGQGPEFLTYFNYEAQPDKSGLPSDRFSAERPEGSISTLTIQRTEQRDSAMYRCASSSGSGANVLTFGAGSRLTVL.

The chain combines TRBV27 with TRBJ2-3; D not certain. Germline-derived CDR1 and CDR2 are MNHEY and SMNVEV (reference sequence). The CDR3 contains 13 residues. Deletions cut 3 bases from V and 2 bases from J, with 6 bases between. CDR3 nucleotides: TGTGCCAGCAGTTTCCTGGACACAGATACGCAGTATTTT. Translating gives CASSFLDTDTQYF.

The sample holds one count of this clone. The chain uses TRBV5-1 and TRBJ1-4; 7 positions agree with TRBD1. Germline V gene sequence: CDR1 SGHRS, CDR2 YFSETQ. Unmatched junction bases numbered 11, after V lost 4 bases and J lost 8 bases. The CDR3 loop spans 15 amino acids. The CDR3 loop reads CASSVGQVGNEKLFF. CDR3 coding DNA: TGCGCCAGCAGCGTCGGACAGGTCGGAAACGAAAAACTGTTTTTT.

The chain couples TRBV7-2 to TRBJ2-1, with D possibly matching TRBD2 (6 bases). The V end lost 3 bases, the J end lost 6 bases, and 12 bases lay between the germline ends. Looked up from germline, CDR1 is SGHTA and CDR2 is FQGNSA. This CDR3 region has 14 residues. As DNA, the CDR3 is TGTGCCAGCAGCTTGGGACTCCCTCCCAATGAGCAGTTCTTC. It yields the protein CASSLGLPPNEQFF.

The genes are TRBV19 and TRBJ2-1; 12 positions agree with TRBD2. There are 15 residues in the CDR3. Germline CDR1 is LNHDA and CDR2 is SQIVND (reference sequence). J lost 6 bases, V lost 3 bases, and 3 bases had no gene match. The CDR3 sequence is CASSMRTSGTNEQFF. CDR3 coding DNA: TGTGCCAGTAGTATGAGGACTAGCGGGACCAATGAGCAGTTCTTC.

CDR3 sequence: CASSYTTGGQYNEQFF. The CDR3 DNA is TGCGCCAGCAGCTACACGACAGGGGGCCAGTACAATGAGCAGTTCTTC. V is TRBV5-1 and J is TRBJ2-1; TRBD1 agrees at 10 bases. J was trimmed by 4 bases and V by 3 bases; bases with no gene match: 7. The CDR3 is made up of 16 amino acids. Germline CDR1 is SGHRS and CDR2 is YFSETQ.

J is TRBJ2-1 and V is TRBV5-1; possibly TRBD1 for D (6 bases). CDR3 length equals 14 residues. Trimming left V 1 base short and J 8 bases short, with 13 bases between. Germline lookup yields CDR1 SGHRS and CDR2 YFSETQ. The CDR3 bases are TGCGCCAGCAGCTTGTCTCCAGGGGCGGATGAGCAGTTCTTC. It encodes CASSLSPGADEQFF.

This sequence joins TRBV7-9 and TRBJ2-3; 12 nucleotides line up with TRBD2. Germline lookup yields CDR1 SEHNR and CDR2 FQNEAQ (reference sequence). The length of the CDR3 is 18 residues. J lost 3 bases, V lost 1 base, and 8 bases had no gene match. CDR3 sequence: CASSLGQLAGGRTDTQYF. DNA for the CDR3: TGTGCCAGCAGCTTAGGCCAACTAGCGGGGGGAAGAACAGATACGCAGTATTTT.

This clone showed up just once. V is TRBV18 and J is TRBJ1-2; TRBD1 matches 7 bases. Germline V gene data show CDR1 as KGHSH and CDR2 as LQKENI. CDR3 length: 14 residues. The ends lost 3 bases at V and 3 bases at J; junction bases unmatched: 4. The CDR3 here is CASSPGTEHYGYTF. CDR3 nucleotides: TGTGCCAGCTCACCCGGGACAGAACACTATGGCTACACCTTC.

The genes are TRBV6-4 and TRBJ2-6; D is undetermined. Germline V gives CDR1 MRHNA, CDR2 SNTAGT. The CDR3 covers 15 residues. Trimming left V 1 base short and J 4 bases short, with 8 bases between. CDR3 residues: CASSDWGLGANVLTF. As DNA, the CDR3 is TGTGCCAGCAGTGACTGGGGTCTGGGGGCCAACGTCCTGACTTTC.

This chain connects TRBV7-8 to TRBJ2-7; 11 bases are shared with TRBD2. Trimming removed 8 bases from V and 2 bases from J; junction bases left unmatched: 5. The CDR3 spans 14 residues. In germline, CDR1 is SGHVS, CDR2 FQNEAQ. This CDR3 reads CASQGLAVPYEQYF. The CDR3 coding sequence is TGTGCCAGCCAGGGACTAGCGGTACCCTACGAGCAGTACTTC. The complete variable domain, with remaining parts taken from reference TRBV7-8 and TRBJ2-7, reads GAGVSQSPRYKVAKRGQDVALRCDPISGHVSLFWYQQALGQGPEFLTYFQNEAQLDKSGLPSDRFFAERPEGSVSTLKIQRTQQEDSAVYLCASQGLAVPYEQYFGPGTRLTVT.

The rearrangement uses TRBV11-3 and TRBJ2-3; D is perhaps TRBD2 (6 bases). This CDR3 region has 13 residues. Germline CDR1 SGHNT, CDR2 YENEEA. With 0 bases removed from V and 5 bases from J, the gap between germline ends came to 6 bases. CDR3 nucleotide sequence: TGTGCCAGCAGCTTAGAAGCGGGAGATACGCAGTATTTT. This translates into CASSLEAGDTQYF.

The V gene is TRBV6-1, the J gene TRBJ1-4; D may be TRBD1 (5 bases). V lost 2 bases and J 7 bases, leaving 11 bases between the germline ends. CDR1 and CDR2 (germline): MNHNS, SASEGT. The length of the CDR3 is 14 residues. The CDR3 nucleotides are TGTGCCAGCAGTGAATCAGGGCGGGCTGAAAAACTGTTTTTT. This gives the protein CASSESGRAEKLFF.

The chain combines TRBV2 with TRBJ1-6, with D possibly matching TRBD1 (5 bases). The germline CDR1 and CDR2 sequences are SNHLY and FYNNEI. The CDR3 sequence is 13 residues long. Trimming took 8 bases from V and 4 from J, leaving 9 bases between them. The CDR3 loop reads CASLQDYNSPLHF. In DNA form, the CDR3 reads TGTGCCAGCCTACAGGATTATAATTCACCCCTCCACTTT.

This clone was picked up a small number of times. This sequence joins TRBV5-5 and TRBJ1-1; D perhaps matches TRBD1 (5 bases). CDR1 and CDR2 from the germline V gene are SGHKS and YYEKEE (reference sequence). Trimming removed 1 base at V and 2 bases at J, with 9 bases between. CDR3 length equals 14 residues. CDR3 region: CASSLLQGNTEAFF. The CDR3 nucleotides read TGTGCCAGCAGCTTGTTGCAGGGTAACACTGAAGCTTTCTTT.

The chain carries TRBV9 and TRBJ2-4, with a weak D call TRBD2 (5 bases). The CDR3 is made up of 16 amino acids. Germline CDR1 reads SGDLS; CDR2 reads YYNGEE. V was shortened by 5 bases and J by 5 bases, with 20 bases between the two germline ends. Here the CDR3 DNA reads TGTGCCAGCAGTGATTCAACCGGGAACCACCAAAACATTCAGTACTTC. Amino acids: CASSDSTGNHQNIQYF.

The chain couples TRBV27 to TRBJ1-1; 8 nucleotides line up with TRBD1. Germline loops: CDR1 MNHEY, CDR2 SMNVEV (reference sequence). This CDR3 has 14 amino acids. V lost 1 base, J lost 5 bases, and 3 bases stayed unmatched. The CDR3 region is CASSLLQGGTEAFF. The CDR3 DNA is TGTGCCAGCAGTTTATTACAGGGGGGGACTGAAGCTTTCTTT.

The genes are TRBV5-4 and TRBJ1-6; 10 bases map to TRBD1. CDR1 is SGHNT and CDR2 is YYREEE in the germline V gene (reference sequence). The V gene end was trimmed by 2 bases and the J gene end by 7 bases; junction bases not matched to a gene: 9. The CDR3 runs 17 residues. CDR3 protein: CASSFRDRGDRNSPLHF. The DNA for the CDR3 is TGTGCCAGCAGCTTCCGGGACAGGGGAGATAGGAATTCACCCCTCCACTTT.

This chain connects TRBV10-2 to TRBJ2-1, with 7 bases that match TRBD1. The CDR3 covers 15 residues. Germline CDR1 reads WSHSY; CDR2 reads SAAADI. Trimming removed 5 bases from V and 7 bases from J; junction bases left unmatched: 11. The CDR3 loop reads CASSQPGQQGNEQFF. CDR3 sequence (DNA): TGCGCCAGCAGTCAACCGGGACAGCAAGGGAATGAGCAGTTCTTC.